This TCR beta chain was captured by sequencing in a study of identical twins. TCRdb processed the 5' RACE reads anew with MiXCR; each CDR3 protein has one entry. The repertoire holds some 260,000 distinct CDR3 sequences, with over 13% as singletons. The germline gives CDR1 MNHNY, CDR2 SVGAGI (reference sequence). The ends were cut back, 5 bases at V and 4 bases at J, with 9 bases in the middle. The CDR3 is made up of 13 amino acids. The origin of this receptor is a woman aged 18-29 years in good health. The sequencing sample was made of memory (CD45RO+) T cells sorted from blood. This chain uses TRBV6-6 with TRBJ1-5; D is undetermined. The CDR3 reads CASSNLGNQPQHF. The CDR3 DNA reads TGTGCCAGCAGTAATTTGGGGAATCAGCCCCAGCATTTT.